The entry that follows covers one TCR beta chain sequence. Antigen unknown. This entry belongs to a study of CD8+ T cells in alopecia areata. Treatment denoted: oral pan-JAK inhibitor, 5-10 mg twice daily. From alopecia areata patients, lesional scalp punch biopsies and peripheral blood were collected. Broader study findings: Patients shared TCRs less clearly than mice did, possibly for HLA-related reasons. Relative to normal scalp, lesional scalp, especially alopecia totalis/universalis, showed higher clonality.

Germline loops: CDR1 SGHNT, CDR2 YENEEA. V lost 5 bases, J lost 13 bases, and 15 bases lay in between. The CDR3 contains 12 residues. Sequencing templates came from extracted RNA that was reverse transcribed into cDNA. TCRdb keeps only in-frame clones here, not all; method: immunoSEQ multiplex PCR. The table has roughly 190,000 clones, roughly 70% seen once. The chain recombines TRBV11-3 with TRBJ2-1; TRBD2 might be the D (6 bases). Sequenced here: CD4+ T cells sorted from blood, sampled at approximately week 50, from a patient treated with tofacitinib. The TCR sequence derives from a human donor with alopecia areata. CDR3 nucleotides: TGTGCCAGCAGCCAAGGAGGGGTACCCCAGTTCTTC. It translates to CASSQGGVPQFF.